The sequence of this T cell receptor beta chain was determined in a study of blood T cell repertoires in COVID-19. Overall study: T cells, B-cell-depleted T cells, or PBMCs provided the cDNA or gDNA that served as material.

The V end was cut by 10 bases, the J end by 5 bases, with 15 bases between. Germline CDR1 reads ENHRY; CDR2 reads SYGVKD. The CDR3 length is 13 residues. Sequencing was performed with immunoSEQ multiplex PCR; in TCRdb, only in-frame clones are kept and a portion is missing. Among over 350,000 clones, roughly 91% were seen once, and the ten largest hold 4.3%. V and J are TRBV10-3 and TRBJ2-1; a weak D match, TRBD1 (7 bases). The sequence came from a woman in her 30s with acute or convalescent COVID-19. The sequenced sample was peripheral blood. The CDR3: CATRQGGDNEQFF. CDR3 bases: TGTGCCACAAGACAGGGAGGCGACAATGAGCAGTTCTTC.